This is a list of T cell receptor beta chains from one sample in a study of T-cell memory formation after mild COVID-19. TCRdb independently ran MiXCR on the 5' RACE reads; one entry per CDR3 protein. The sample contains roughly 300,000 distinct CDR3 sequences, roughly 8.2% of which appear only once. Input material: PBMCs or a T cell subset sorted from them (not recorded which). The receptors here all came from a man aged 18 to 30 who had mild COVID-19 (a few samples of this study predate the infection). Cell type and time point are not known. Both conserved end residues are part of each CDR3. Fields, in order: clone size, V gene, D gene, J gene, CDR3 DNA, CDR3 protein. A D gene is named only where the DNA matches it firmly. Size values are once, few and many counts, or a class for expanded clones, and some rows have none.

.	TRBV20-1	TRBD1	TRBJ1-2	TGCAGTGCCGGCCGGACAGGGAGGGTCTATGGCTACACCTTC	CSAGRTGRVYGYTF
many	TRBV14	TRBD1	TRBJ2-4	TGTGCCAGCAGCCAACTTACAGGGGGGTCGGACATTCAGTACTTC	CASSQLTGGSDIQYF
.	TRBV5-1	.	TRBJ1-2	TGCGCCAGCAGCTTGGGGGACAAGTTCTATGGCTACACCTTC	CASSLGDKFYGYTF
few	TRBV7-2	.	TRBJ2-7	TGTGCCAGCAGCTTACCGGCAATCTACGAGCAGTACTTC	CASSLPAIYEQYF
.	TRBV12-3/TRBV12-4	.	TRBJ1-1	TGTGCCAGCAGTTTATCTGAAGCGGCTTTCTTT	CASSLSEAAFF
.	TRBV3-1	.	TRBJ2-3	TGTGCCAGCAGCCAAGAACTGCTCCGCACAGATACGCAGTATTTT	CASSQELLRTDTQYF
few	TRBV20-1	TRBD2	TRBJ2-7	TGCAGTGCTCGCCGTAATAGCGGGGGCTCCTACGAGCAGTACTTC	CSARRNSGGSYEQYF
.	TRBV7-6	.	TRBJ2-7	TGTGCCAGCAGCTTAGTAGCGGACTCCTACGAGCAGTACTTC	CASSLVADSYEQYF
.	TRBV25-1	TRBD2	TRBJ2-3	TGTGCCAGCAGCCCAGGACTAGCGGGGGACCCCACAGATACGCAGTATTTT	CASSPGLAGDPTDTQYF
.	TRBV12-3/TRBV12-4	.	TRBJ1-1	TGTGCCAGCAGTGGCACGACTCTGAACACTGAAGCTTTCTTT	CASSGTTLNTEAFF
.	TRBV7-6	TRBD2	TRBJ2-2	TGTGCCAGCAGCTTACTAGCGGTAGTCACCGGGGAGCTGTTTTTT	CASSLLAVVTGELFF
.	TRBV4-2	.	TRBJ1-1	TGTGCCAGCAGCGGGGTCGCCCCTACTGAAGCTTTCTTT	CASSGVAPTEAFF
few	TRBV4-2	.	TRBJ2-2	TGTGCCAGCAGCCAGGGGGGACAGTCCACCGGGGAGCTGTTTTTT	CASSQGGQSTGELFF
many	TRBV7-9	TRBD1	TRBJ2-7	TGTGCCAGCAGCCCTCCGGGACAGTCCTACGAGCAGTACTTC	CASSPPGQSYEQYF
.	TRBV6-5	TRBD1	TRBJ2-2	TGTGCCAGCAGAATAGAGGGGACAGGGCGTTTCGGGGAGCTGTTTTTT	CASRIEGTGRFGELFF
.	TRBV4-1	.	TRBJ2-5	TGCGCCAGCAGCCACCCGCCGAGGGGAGAGACCCAGTACTTC	CASSHPPRGETQYF
.	TRBV15	.	TRBJ1-6	TGTGCCACCAGCAGGGGGGGGTATGGCTCACCCCTCCACTTT	CATSRGGYGSPLHF
many	TRBV24-1	.	TRBJ2-2	TGTGCCACCAGTGACCCAAAGCTGTATGAGGCCGGGGAGCTGTTTTTT	CATSDPKLYEAGELFF
many	TRBV9	.	TRBJ2-1	TGTGCCAGCAGCGTAGCCAGGTACAATGAGCAGTTCTTC	CASSVARYNEQFF
.	TRBV4-1	.	TRBJ2-5	TGCGCCAGCAGCCAAGTCCACGGGGACGTGTTGGAGACCCAGTACTTC	CASSQVHGDVLETQYF
.	TRBV7-9	.	TRBJ1-4	TGTGCCAGCGTGAGGGAAGGTGAAAAACTGTTTTTT	CASVREGEKLFF
many	TRBV7-6	TRBD2	TRBJ2-1	TGTGCCAGCAGCAAAAGACTAGCGGGATCCAATGAGCAGTTCTTC	CASSKRLAGSNEQFF
few	TRBV4-1	.	TRBJ2-3	TGCGCCAGCGCCACCTTAATAGCGGCCCCCGGTGATACGCAGTATTTT	CASATLIAAPGDTQYF
.	TRBV6-1	TRBD1	TRBJ1-3	TGTGCCAGCTGGGACAGGGCGGGGGACACCATATATTTT	CASWDRAGDTIYF
few	TRBV7-2	.	TRBJ2-5	TGTGCCAGCAGCTCGCCCCCAAACCCCCGTACAGGGCCCGAGACCCAGTACTTC	CASSSPPNPRTGPETQYF